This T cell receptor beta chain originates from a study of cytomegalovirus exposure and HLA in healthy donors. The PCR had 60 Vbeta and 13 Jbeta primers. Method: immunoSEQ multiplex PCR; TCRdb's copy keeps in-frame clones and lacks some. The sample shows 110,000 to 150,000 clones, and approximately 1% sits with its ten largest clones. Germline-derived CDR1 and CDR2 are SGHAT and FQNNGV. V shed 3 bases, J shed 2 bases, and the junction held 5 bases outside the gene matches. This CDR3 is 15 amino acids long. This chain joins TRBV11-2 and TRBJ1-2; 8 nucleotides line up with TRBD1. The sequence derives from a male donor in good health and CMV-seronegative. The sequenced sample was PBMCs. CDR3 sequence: CASSLGTGNNYGYTF. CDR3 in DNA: TGTGCCAGCAGCTTGGGGACAGGAAACAACTATGGCTACACCTTC.